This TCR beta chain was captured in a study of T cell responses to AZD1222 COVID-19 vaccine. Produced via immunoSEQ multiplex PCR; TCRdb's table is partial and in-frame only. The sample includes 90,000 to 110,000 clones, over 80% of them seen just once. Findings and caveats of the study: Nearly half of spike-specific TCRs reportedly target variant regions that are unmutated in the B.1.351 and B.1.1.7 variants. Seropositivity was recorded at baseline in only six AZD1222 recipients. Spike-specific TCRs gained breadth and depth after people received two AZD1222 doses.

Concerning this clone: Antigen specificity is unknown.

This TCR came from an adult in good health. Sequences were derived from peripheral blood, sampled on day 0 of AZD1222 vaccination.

CDR3 bases: TGCGCCAGCAGCCCTCTCGGGTTGTCTGAAGCTTTCTTT. Translation gives CASSPLGLSEAFF. The chain couples TRBV4-1 to TRBJ1-1; no clear D gene. The CDR3 runs to 13 residues. V was trimmed by 4 bases and J by 6 bases, leaving 12 bases between them. Germline-derived CDR1 and CDR2 are MGHRA and YSYEKL.